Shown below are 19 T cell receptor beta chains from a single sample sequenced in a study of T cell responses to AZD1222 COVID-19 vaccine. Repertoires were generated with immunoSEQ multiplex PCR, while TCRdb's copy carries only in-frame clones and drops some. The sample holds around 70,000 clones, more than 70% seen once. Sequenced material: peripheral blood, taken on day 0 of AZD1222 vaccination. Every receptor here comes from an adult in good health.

The DNA for the CDR3 is TGTGCCAGCAGCCAAGGGGACAGACCCTCCTACGAGCAGTACTTC. It yields the protein CASSQGDRPSYEQYF. The chain uses TRBV3-1 (or the pseudogene TRBV3-2) and TRBJ2-7; 7 bases fit TRBD1. Unmatched junction bases numbered 3, after V lost 1 base and J lost 0 bases. The CDR3 contains 15 residues. CDR1 and CDR2 from the germline V gene are LGHDT and YNNKEL (reference sequence).

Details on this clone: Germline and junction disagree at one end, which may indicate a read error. CDR3 nucleotide sequence: TGTGCCAGCAGGGAAGTTCCGAGGGGTGAAGCTTTCTTT. Its protein is CASREVPRGEAFF. The genes are TRBV2 and TRBJ1-1; TRBD1 is a possible D gene (5 bases). CDR3 length: 13 residues. CDR1 is SNHLY, CDR2 FYNNEI, per germline.

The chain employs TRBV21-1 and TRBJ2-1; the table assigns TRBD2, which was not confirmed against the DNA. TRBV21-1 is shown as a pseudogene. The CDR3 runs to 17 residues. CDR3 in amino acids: CASSKCSSGKHCNEQFF. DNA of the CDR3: TGTGCCAGCAGCAAATGTAGTAGCGGGAAACATTGCAATGAGCAGTTCTTC.

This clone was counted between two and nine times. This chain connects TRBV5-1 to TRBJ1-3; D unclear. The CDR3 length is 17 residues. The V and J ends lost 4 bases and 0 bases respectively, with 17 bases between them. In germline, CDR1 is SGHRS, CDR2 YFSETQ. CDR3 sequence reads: CASSNQVSGLSGNTIYF. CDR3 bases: TGCGCCAGCAGCAATCAGGTATCCGGCCTCTCTGGAAACACCATATATTTT.

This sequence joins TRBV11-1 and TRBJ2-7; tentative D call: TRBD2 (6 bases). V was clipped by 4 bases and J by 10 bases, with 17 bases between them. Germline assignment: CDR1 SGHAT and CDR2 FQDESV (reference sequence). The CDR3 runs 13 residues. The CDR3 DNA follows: TGTGCCAGCAGCTGGGGGGTAGAAGGAGAACAGTACTTC. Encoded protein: CASSWGVEGEQYF.

The CDR3: CASSDERLNTDTQYF. For the CDR3, the DNA is TGTGCCAGCAGTGATGAGCGGTTGAACACAGATACGCAGTATTTT. The rearrangement links TRBV2 to TRBJ2-3, with a tentative D call TRBD2 (5 bases). V was pared by 3 bases and J by 2 bases, with 12 bases between. Germline CDR1 and CDR2: SNHLY and FYNNEI. The CDR3 is made up of 15 amino acids.

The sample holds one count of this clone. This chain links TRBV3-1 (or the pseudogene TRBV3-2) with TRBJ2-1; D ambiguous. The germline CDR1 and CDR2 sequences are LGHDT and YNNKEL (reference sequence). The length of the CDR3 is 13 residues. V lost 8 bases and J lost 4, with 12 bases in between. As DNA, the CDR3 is TGTGCCAGCCTCAGCCCCGATTACAATGAGCAGTTCTTC. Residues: CASLSPDYNEQFF.

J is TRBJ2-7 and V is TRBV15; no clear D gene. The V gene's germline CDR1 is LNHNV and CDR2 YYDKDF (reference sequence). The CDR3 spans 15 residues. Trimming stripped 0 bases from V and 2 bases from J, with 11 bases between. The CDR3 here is CATSRDRLPPYEQYF. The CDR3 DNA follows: TGTGCCACCAGCAGAGATCGGCTACCACCCTACGAGCAGTACTTC.

The CDR3 sequence is CASSYSGRASYEQYF. For the CDR3, the DNA is TGTGCCAGCAGTTATTCCGGGAGGGCCTCCTACGAGCAGTACTTC. The chain has TRBV6-2 or TRBV6-3 and TRBJ2-7; 8 bases match TRBD2. The CDR3 spans 15 residues. V gave up 3 bases and J gave up 0 bases; unmatched junction bases: 4. From germline, CDR1 is MNHEY and CDR2 SVGEGT.

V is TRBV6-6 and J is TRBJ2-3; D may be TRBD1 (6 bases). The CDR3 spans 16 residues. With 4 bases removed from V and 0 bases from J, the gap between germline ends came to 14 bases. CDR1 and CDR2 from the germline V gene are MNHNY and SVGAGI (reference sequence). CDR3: CASSWTAPRSTDTQYF. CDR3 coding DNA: TGTGCCAGCAGTTGGACAGCCCCTAGAAGCACAGATACGCAGTATTTT.

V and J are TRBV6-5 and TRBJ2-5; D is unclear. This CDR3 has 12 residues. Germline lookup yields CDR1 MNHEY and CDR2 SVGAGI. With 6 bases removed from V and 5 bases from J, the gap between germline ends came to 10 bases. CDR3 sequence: CASSLWIETQYF. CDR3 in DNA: TGTGCCAGCAGCTTGTGGATCGAGACCCAGTACTTC.

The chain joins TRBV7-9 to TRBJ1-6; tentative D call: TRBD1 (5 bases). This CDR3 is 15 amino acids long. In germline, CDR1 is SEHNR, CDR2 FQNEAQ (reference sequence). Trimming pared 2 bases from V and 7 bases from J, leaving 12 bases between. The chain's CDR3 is CASSLQQAPNSPLHF. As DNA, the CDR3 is TGTGCCAGCAGCTTACAACAGGCCCCCAATTCACCCCTCCACTTT. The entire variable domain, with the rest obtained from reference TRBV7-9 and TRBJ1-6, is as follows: DTGVSQNPRHKITKRGQNVTFRCDPISEHNRLYWYRQTLGQGPEFLTYFQNEAQLEKSRLLSDRFSAERPKGSFSTLEIQRTEQGDSAMYLCASSLQQAPNSPLHFGNGTRLTVT.

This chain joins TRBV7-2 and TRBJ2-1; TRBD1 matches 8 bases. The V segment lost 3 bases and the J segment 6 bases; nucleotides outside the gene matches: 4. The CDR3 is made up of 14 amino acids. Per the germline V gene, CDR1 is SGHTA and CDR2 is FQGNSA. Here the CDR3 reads CASSFDRGGNEQFF. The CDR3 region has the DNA TGTGCCAGCAGCTTTGACAGGGGCGGCAATGAGCAGTTCTTC.

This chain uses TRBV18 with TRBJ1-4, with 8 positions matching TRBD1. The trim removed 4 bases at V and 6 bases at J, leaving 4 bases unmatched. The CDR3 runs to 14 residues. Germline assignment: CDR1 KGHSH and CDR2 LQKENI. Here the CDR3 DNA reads TGTGCCAGCTCACGGGACAGGTCGGATGAAAAACTGTTTTTT. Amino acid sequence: CASSRDRSDEKLFF.

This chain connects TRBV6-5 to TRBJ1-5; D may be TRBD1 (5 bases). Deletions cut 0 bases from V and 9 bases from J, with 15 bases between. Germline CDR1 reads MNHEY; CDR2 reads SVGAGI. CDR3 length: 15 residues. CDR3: CASSYSRGRGRPQHF. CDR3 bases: TGTGCCAGCAGTTACTCCCGGGGACGGGGAAGGCCCCAGCATTTT.

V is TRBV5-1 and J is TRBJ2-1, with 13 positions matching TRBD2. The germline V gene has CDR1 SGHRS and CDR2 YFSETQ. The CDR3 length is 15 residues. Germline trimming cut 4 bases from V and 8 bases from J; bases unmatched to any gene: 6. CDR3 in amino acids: CASSVGLAGIDEQFF. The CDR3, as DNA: TGCGCCAGCAGCGTGGGACTAGCGGGGATCGATGAGCAGTTCTTC.

This CDR3 reads CSVLTAKDGNTIYF. The DNA for the CDR3 is TGCAGCGTTCTGACTGCTAAAGACGGAAACACCATATATTTT. The chain carries TRBV29-1 and TRBJ1-3; D call uncertain. Germline loops: CDR1 SQVTM, CDR2 ANQGSEA. V lost 5 bases and J lost 4, with 15 bases in between. The CDR3 consists of 14 residues.

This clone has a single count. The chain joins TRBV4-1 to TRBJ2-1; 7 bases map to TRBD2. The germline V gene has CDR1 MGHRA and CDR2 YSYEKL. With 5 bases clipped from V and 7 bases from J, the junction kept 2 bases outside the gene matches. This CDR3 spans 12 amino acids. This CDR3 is CASSTGGNEQFF. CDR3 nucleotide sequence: TGCGCCAGCAGCACCGGGGGGAATGAGCAGTTCTTC.

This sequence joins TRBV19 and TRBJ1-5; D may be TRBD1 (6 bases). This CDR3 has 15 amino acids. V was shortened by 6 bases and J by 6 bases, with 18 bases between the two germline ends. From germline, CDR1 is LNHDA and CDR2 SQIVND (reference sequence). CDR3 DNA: TGTGCCAGTAGGGCCCGAGGGGGGATAGGTCAGCCCCAGCATTTT. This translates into CASRARGGIGQPQHF. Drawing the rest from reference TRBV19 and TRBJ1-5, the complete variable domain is DGGITQSPKYLFRKEGQNVTLSCEQNLNHDAMYWYRQDPGQGLRLIYYSQIVNDFQKGDIAEGYSVSREKKESFPLTVTSAQKNPTAFYLCASRARGGIGQPQHFGDGTRLSIL.